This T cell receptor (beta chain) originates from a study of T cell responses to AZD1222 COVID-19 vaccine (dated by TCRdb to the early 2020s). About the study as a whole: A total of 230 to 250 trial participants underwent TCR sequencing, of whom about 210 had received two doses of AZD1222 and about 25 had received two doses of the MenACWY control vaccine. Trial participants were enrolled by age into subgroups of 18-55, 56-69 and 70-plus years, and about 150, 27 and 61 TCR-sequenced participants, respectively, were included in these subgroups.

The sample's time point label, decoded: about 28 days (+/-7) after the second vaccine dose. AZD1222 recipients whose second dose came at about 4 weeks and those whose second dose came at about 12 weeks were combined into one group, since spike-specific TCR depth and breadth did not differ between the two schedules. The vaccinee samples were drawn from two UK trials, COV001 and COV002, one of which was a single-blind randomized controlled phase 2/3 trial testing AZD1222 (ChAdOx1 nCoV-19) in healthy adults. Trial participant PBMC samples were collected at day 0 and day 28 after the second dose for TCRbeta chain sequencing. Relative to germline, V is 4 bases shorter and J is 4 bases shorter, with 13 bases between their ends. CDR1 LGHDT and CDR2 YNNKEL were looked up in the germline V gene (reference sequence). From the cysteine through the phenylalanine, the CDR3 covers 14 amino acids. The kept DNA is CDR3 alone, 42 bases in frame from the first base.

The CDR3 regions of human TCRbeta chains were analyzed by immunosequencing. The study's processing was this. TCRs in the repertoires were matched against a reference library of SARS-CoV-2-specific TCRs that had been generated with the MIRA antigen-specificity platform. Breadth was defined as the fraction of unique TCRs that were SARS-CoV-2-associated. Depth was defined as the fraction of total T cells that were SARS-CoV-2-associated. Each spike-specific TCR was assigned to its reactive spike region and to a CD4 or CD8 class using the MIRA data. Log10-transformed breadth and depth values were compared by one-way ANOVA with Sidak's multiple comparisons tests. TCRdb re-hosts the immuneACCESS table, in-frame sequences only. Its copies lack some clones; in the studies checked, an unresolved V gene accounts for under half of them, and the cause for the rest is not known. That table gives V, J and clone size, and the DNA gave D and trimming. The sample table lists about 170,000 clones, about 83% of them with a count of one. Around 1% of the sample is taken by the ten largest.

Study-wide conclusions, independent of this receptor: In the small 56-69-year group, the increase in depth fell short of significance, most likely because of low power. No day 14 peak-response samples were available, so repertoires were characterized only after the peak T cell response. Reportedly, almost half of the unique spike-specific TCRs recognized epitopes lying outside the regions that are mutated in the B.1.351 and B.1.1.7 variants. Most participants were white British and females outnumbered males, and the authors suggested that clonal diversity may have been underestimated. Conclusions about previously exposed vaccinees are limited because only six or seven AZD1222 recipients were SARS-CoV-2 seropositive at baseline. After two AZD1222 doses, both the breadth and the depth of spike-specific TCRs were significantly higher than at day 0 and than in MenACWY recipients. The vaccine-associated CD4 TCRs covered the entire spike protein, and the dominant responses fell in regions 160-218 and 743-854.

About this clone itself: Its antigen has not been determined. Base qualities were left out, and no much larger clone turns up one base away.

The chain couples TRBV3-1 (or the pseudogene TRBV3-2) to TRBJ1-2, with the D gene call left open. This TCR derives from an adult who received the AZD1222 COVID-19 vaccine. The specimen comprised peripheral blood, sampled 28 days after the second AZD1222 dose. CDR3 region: CASSPLERSYGYTF. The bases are TGTGCCAGCAGCCCCTTAGAGAGGTCCTATGGCTACACCTTC.